The clone carrying this TCR beta chain has a handful of counts. Its antigen is as yet unknown. This record belongs to a study of human T cells and chemical hapten exposure. The wider study: Mostly female, the patients presented with alopecia areata, totalis or universalis.

A single record per CDR3 protein comes from TCRdb applying MiXCR to the RACE reads. The sample lists roughly 120,000 distinct CDR3 sequences; about 13% were seen once. General study results and limits: In comparison with controls, expanded TCRs gave rise to a significantly larger number of large CDR3 similarity clusters. Among TCRs, those above 1 in 1000 frequency were unaffected by DPC sensitization.

This sample's time point: pre-sensitization, week 0. Indicated treatment: therapeutic diphenylcyclopropenone sensitization with weekly scalp DPC. Researchers sampled blood before each patch test went on. V lost 5 bases and J 0 bases, leaving 19 bases between the germline ends. This CDR3 comprises 17 residues. Germline V lookup: CDR1 PRHDT, CDR2 FYEKMQ (reference sequence). This clonotype was obtained from a woman aged 18-29 years with alopecia areata. Some clones in this sample may be carry-over from other donors' samples. The gene calls are TRBV13 and TRBJ1-2; D is unclear. Sequenced material: whole blood, taken in connection with sensitization to the hapten diphenylcyclopropenone (DPC). The CDR3 here is CASSPRPQDVPNYGYTF. In DNA form, the CDR3 reads TGTGCCAGCAGCCCCCGTCCCCAGGATGTCCCTAACTATGGCTACACCTTC.